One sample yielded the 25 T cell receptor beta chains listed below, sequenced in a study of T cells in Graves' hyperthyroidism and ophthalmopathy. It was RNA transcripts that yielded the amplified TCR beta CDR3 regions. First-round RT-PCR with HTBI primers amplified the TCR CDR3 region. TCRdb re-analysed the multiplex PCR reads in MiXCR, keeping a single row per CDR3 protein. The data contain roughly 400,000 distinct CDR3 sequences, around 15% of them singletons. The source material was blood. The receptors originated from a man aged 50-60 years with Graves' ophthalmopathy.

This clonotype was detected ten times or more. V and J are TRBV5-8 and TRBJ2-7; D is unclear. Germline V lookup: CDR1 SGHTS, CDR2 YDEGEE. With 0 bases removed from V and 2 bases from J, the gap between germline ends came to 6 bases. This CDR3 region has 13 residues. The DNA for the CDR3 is TGTGCCAGCAGCTTGGCGGTTGCCTACGAGCAGTACTTC. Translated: CASSLAVAYEQYF.

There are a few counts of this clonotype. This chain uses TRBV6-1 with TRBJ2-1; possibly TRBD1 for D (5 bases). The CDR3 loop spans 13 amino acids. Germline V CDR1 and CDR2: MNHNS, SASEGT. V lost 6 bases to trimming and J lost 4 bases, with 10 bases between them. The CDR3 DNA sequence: TGTGCCAGCAGGCGACAGATATACAATGAGCAGTTCTTC. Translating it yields CASRRQIYNEQFF.

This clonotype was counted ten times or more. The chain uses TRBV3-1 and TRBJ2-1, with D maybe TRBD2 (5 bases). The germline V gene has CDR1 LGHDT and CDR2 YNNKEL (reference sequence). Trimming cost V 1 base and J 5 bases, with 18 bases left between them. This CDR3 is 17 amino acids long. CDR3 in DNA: TGTGCCAGCAGCCAAGGCTTGGACTTAGAGACGGACAATGAGCAGTTCTTC. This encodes CASSQGLDLETDNEQFF.

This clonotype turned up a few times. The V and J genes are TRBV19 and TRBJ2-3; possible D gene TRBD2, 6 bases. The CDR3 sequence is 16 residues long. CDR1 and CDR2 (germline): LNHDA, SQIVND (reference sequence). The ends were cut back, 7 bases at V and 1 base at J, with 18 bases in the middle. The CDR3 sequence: CASTLRWTGGTDTQYF. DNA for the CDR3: TGTGCCAGTACCCTACGGTGGACGGGGGGCACAGATACGCAGTATTTT.

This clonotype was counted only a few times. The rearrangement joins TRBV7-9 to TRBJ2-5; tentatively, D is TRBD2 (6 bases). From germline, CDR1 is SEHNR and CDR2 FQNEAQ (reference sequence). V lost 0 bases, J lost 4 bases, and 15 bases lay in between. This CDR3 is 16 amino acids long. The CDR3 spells CASSLAGRRGRETQYF. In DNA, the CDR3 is TGTGCCAGCAGCTTAGCGGGCCGGAGGGGTAGAGAGACCCAGTACTTC.

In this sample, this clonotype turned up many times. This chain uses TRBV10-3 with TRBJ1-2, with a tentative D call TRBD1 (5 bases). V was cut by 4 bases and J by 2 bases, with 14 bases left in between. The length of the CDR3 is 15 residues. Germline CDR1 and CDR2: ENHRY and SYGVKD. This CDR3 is CAISGGREANYGYTF. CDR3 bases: TGTGCCATCAGTGGGGGCAGGGAGGCGAACTATGGCTACACCTTC.

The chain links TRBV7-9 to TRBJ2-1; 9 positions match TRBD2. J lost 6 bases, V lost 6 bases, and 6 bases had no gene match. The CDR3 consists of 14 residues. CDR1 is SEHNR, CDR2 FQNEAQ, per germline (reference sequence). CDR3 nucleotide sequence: TGTGCCAGCAGACCGCTAGCGGGACCCAATGAGCAGTTCTTC. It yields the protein CASRPLAGPNEQFF.

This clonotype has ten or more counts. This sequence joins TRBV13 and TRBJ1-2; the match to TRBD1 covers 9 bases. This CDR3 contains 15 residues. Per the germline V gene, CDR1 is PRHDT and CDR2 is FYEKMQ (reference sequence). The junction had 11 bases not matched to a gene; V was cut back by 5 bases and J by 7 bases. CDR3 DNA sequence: TGTGCCAGCAGCCGTGGGGACAGGGATCTCGCTGGCTACACCTTC. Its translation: CASSRGDRDLAGYTF.

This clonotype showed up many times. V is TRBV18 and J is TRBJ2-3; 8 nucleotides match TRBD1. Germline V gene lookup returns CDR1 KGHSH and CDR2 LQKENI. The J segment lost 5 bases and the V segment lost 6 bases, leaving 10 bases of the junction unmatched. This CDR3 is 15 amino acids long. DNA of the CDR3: TGTGCCAGCTCTGACCAGGGGGCGCTTGTAGATACGCAGTATTTT. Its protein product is CASSDQGALVDTQYF.

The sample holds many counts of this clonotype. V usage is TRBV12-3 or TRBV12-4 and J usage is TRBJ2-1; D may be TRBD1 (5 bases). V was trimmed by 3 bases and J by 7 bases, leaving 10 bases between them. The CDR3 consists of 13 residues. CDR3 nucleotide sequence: TGTGCCAGCAGTTTTAGGGGCCGAAATGAGCAGTTCTTC. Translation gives CASSFRGRNEQFF.

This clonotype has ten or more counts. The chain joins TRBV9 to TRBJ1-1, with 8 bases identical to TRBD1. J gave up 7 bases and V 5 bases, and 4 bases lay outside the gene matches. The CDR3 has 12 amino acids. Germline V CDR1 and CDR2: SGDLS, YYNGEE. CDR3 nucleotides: TGTGCCAGCAGTTATGGGACAGGTGAAGCTTTCTTT. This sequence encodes CASSYGTGEAFF.

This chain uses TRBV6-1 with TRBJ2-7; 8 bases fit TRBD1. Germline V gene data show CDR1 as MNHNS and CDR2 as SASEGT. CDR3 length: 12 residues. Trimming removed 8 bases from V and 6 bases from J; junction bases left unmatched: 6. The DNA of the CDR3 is TGTGCCAGCGGACAGGGAGTAGGCGAGCAGTACTTC. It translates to CASGQGVGEQYF.

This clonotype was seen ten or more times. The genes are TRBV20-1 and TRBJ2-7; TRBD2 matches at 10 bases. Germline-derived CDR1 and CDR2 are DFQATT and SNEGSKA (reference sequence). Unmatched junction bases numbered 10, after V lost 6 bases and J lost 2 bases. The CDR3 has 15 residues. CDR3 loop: CSAATGTSDPYEQYF. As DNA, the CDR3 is TGCAGTGCAGCTACCGGGACTAGCGATCCCTACGAGCAGTACTTC.

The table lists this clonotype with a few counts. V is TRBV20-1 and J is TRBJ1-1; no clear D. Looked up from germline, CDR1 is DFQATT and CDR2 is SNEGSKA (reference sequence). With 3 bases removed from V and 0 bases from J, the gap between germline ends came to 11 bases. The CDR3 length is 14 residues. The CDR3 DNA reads TGCAGTGCTAGTATCGCAGAAATGAACACTGAAGCTTTCTTT. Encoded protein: CSASIAEMNTEAFF.

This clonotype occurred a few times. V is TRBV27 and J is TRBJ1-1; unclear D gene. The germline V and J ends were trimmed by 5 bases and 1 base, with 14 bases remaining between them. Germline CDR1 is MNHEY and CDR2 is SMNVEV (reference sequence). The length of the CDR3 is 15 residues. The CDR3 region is CASSPGRWGNTEAFF. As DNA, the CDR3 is TGTGCCAGCAGTCCAGGACGGTGGGGGAACACTGAAGCTTTCTTT.

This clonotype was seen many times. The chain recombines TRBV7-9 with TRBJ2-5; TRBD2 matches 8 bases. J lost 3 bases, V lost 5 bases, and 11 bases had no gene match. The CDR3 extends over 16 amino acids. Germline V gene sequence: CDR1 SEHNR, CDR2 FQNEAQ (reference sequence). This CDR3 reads CASSPGLAGGKETQYF. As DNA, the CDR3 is TGTGCCAGCAGCCCTGGACTAGCCGGAGGGAAAGAGACCCAGTACTTC.

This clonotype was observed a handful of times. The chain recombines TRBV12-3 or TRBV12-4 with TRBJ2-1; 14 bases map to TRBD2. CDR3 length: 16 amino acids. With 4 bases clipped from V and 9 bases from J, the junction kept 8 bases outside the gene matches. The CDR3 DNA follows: TGTGCCAGCAGTTCCCGACTAGCGGGAGGGCCATTTGAGCAGTTCTTC. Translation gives CASSSRLAGGPFEQFF.

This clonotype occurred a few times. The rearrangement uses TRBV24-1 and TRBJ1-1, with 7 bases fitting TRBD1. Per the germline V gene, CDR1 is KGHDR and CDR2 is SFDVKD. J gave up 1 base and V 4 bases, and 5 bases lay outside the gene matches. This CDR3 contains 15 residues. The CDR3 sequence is CATSETGTANTEAFF. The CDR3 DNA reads TGTGCCACCAGTGAAACCGGGACAGCGAACACTGAAGCTTTCTTT.

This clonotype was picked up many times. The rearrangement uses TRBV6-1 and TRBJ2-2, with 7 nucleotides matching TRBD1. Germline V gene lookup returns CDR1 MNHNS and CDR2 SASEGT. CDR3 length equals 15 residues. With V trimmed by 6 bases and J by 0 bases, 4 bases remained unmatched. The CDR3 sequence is CASRPGQTNTGELFF. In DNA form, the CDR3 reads TGTGCCAGCAGACCGGGACAGACGAACACCGGGGAGCTGTTTTTT.

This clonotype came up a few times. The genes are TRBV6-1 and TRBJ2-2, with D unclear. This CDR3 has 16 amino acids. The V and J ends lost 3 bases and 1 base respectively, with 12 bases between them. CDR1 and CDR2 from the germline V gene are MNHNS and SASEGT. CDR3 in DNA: TGTGCCAGCAGTGAGAACACCTACAGGAACACCGGGGAGCTGTTTTTT. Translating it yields CASSENTYRNTGELFF.

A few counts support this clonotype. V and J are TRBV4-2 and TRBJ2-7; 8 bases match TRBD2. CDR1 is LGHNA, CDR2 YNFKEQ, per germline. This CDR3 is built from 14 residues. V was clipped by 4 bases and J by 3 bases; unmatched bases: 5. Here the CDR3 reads CASSPTTSGYEQYF. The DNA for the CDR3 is TGTGCCAGCAGCCCAACTACTAGCGGCTACGAGCAGTACTTC.

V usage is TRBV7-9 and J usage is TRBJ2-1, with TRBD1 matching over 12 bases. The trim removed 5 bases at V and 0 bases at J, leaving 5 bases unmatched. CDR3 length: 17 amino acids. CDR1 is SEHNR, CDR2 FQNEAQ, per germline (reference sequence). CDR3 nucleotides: TGTGCCAGCAGCGGGACAGGGGGCCCTGTCTCCTACAATGAGCAGTTCTTC. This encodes CASSGTGGPVSYNEQFF.

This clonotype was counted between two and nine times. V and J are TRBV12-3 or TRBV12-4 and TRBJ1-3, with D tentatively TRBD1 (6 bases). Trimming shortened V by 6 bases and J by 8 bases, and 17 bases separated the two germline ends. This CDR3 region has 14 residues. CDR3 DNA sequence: TGTGCCAGCAGAGAAACAGGGACCGCGGACACCATATATTTT. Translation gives CASRETGTADTIYF.

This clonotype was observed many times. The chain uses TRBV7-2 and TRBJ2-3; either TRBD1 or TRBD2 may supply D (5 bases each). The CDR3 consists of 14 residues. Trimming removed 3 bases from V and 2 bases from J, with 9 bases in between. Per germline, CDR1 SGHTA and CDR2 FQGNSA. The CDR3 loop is CASSLGPITDTQYF. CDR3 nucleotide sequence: TGTGCCAGCAGCTTGGGACCAATCACAGATACGCAGTATTTT.

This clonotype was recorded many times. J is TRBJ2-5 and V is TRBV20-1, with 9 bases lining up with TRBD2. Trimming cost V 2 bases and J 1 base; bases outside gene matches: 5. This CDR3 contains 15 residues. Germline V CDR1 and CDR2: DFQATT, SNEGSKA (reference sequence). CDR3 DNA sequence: TGCAGTGCTAGACCGGGACTAGCAGCCCAAGAGACCCAGTACTTC. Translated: CSARPGLAAQETQYF.